The 2 T cell receptor beta chains listed next were all sequenced from one sample in a study of CD8 T cells in ankylosing spondylitis. No antigen has been identified for these receptors. TCRdb re-analysed the 5' RACE reads in MiXCR, keeping a single row per CDR3 protein. The sample has approximately 400,000 distinct CDR3 sequences; 25% to 30% are singletons. Overall study results and limits: For ankylosing spondylitis blood, a TCR beta motif of fewer than 10 highly homologous variants appeared characteristic.

Material: blood, either unsorted or a sorted T cell fraction (not recorded which). The receptors shown here come from a male donor with ankylosing spondylitis.

The V and J genes are TRBV3-1 and TRBJ1-2; no definite D call. V lost 1 base and J lost 8, with 14 bases in between. This CDR3 contains 14 residues. Per germline, CDR1 LGHDT and CDR2 YNNKEL (reference sequence). In nucleotides, the CDR3 is TGTGCCAGCAGCCAAGTTGGGAGTCGGAGCGGCTACACCTTC. It translates to CASSQVGSRSGYTF.

Only a few counts were recorded for this clonotype. J is TRBJ2-1 and V is TRBV7-2, with TRBD2 identical over 9 bases. Germline assignment: CDR1 SGHTA and CDR2 FQGNSA. Trimming at V came to 4 bases and at J to 5 bases, leaving 3 bases not matched to a gene. The CDR3 spans 14 residues. The CDR3 spells CASSSPSGNNEQFF. The CDR3 bases are TGTGCCAGCAGCTCTCCTAGCGGGAACAATGAGCAGTTCTTC.